This record covers a single TCR beta chain. TCRdb reprocessed the RT-PCR reads via MiXCR and lists one record per CDR3 protein. The data show approximately 490,000 distinct CDR3 sequences, roughly 7.6% seen once. V dropped 6 bases and J dropped 7 bases, with 19 bases sitting between them. CDR1 and CDR2 (germline): LGHNA, YSLEER. The CDR3 covers 15 residues. The data stem from a study of response to subunit inactivated influenza vaccine. The sample in question was PBMCs from blood, obtained roughly 24 months after vaccination. The J gene is TRBJ2-1, the V gene TRBV4-3, with D possibly matching TRBD2 (7 bases). This clonotype originated in a man between 50 and 70 years old who received an inactivated influenza vaccine. CDR3 bases: TGCGCCAGCAGTCATCTAAGGGGGGGGCTGAATGAGCAGTTCTTC. Amino acids: CASSHLRGGLNEQFF.